This entry lists 13 T cell receptor beta chains sequenced from one sample in a study of blood T cell repertoires in COVID-19. Sequencing used immunoSEQ multiplex PCR; TCRdb keeps in-frame clones, though not all of them. The repertoire holds a few hundred thousand clones, about 86% seen once, with around 4.2% in the top ten. Material for sequencing was PBMCs or T cells enriched from blood (not recorded which). These receptors came from a woman in her 40s with acute COVID-19.

This chain connects TRBV12-5 to TRBJ2-7; 9 bases match TRBD1. Trimming cost V 6 bases and J 6 bases; bases outside gene matches: 12. CDR1 is LGHNT and CDR2 is FRNRAP in the germline V gene. The CDR3 contains 15 residues. CDR3 sequence: CASGRGQGGFGEQYF. The CDR3, as DNA: TGTGCTAGTGGCCGGGGACAGGGAGGGTTCGGCGAGCAGTACTTC.

Details on this clone: Other DNA sequences in the sample encode the same CDR3. The chain links TRBV5-6 to TRBJ2-7; D call uncertain. From germline, CDR1 is SGHDT and CDR2 YYEEEE. V lost 3 bases to trimming and J lost 1 base, with 5 bases between them. CDR3 size: 12 residues. The CDR3 protein is CASSSRSYEQYF. CDR3 nucleotides: TGTGCCAGCAGCTCCCGTTCCTACGAGCAGTACTTC.

V gene TRBV7-9 combines with J gene TRBJ1-1, with a possible D match to TRBD1 (6 bases). The CDR3 is 14 amino acids. CDR1 is SEHNR, CDR2 FQNEAQ, per germline (reference sequence). Trimming cost V 6 bases and J 1 base, with 12 bases left between them. The CDR3 loop reads CASSFGDKNTEAFF. The CDR3, as DNA: TGTGCCAGCAGTTTCGGGGACAAGAACACTGAAGCTTTCTTT.

The gene calls are TRBV5-8 and TRBJ2-6, with D tentatively TRBD1 (5 bases). Germline CDR1 SGHTS, CDR2 YDEGEE. Trimming removed 0 bases at V and 2 bases at J, with 6 bases between. The CDR3 extends over 15 amino acids. The CDR3 reads CASSLEGAGANVLTF. As DNA, the CDR3 is TGTGCCAGCAGCTTGGAAGGGGCTGGGGCCAACGTCCTGACTTTC.

The chain carries TRBV12-3 or TRBV12-4 and TRBJ1-1, with a tentative D call TRBD1 (5 bases). The CDR3 contains 13 residues. The V end lost 5 bases, the J end lost 3 bases, and 10 bases lay between the germline ends. CDR3 DNA sequence: TGTGCCAGCAGTGCCCGCAGGGACACTGAAGCTTTCTTT. This encodes CASSARRDTEAFF.

The rearrangement links TRBV19 to TRBJ1-1; D remains unclear. The germline V gene has CDR1 LNHDA and CDR2 SQIVND (reference sequence). The CDR3 loop spans 13 amino acids. Trimming took off 6 bases at V and 1 base at J, with 9 bases between the two ends. CDR3 loop: CASSPGENTEAFF. Here the CDR3 DNA reads TGTGCCAGTAGCCCTGGAGAGAACACTGAAGCTTTCTTT.

The chain couples TRBV28 to TRBJ2-7; 9 bases fit TRBD2. V lost 6 bases, J lost 2 bases, and 8 bases stayed unmatched. From germline, CDR1 is MDHEN and CDR2 SYDVKM. This CDR3 comprises 15 residues. This CDR3 is CASRVGSGSPYEQYF. The CDR3 coding sequence is TGTGCCAGCAGGGTAGGTAGCGGGAGTCCCTACGAGCAGTACTTC.

The V gene is TRBV5-4, the J gene TRBJ2-3; TRBD2 is a possible D gene (6 bases). Trimming shortened V by 0 bases and J by 2 bases, and 13 bases separated the two germline ends. The CDR3 is made up of 16 amino acids. In germline, CDR1 is SGHNT, CDR2 YYREEE (reference sequence). CDR3 amino acids: CASSLAVGGYTDTQYF. CDR3 nucleotides: TGTGCCAGCAGCTTGGCCGTGGGAGGATACACAGATACGCAGTATTTT.

J is TRBJ1-5 and V is TRBV27, with TRBD1 matching 7 bases. Trimming removed 6 bases from V and 0 bases from J; junction bases left unmatched: 11. The CDR3 totals 17 residues. Looked up from germline, CDR1 is MNHEY and CDR2 is SMNVEV (reference sequence). The CDR3 DNA reads as TGTGCCAGCAGCCCACCCGACAGGGAAAATAGCAATCAGCCCCAGCATTTT. Encoded protein: CASSPPDRENSNQPQHF.

The V gene is TRBV9, the J gene TRBJ2-2; 8 bases map to TRBD1. CDR1 and CDR2 (germline): SGDLS, YYNGEE. The junction had 6 bases not matched to a gene; V was cut back by 0 bases and J by 5 bases. The CDR3 extends over 16 amino acids. The CDR3 loop reads CASSVGGTGRTGELFF. CDR3 nucleotide sequence: TGTGCCAGCAGCGTAGGGGGGACAGGACGAACCGGGGAGCTGTTTTTT.

The CDR3 bases are TGTGCCAGCATCCCAGGGGGCTTGGGGACTGAAGCTTTCTTT. This gives the protein CASIPGGLGTEAFF. V is TRBV28 and J is TRBJ1-1, with TRBD1 matching over 8 bases. The germline V gene has CDR1 MDHEN and CDR2 SYDVKM. The CDR3 sequence is 14 residues long. The junction had 9 bases not matched to a gene; V was cut back by 7 bases and J by 5 bases. The full variable domain, with the rest looked up from reference TRBV28 and TRBJ1-1, is DVKVTQSSRYLVKRTGEKVFLECVQDMDHENMFWYRQDPGLGLRLIYFSYDVKMKEKGDIPEGYSVSREKKERFSLILESASTNQTSMYLCASIPGGLGTEAFFGQGTRLTVV.

Remarks on this clone: The identical CDR3 is also encoded by other nucleotide sequences in the sample. The gene calls are TRBV7-2 and TRBJ2-3; D is undetermined. With 0 bases removed from V and 0 bases from J, the gap between germline ends came to 4 bases. The CDR3 runs to 14 residues. Germline CDR1 and CDR2: SGHTA and FQGNSA. CDR3 region: CASSLAASTDTQYF. CDR3 nucleotide sequence: TGTGCCAGCAGCTTAGCAGCTAGCACAGATACGCAGTATTTT.

The V call is TRBV6-6, the J call TRBJ1-4; 8 bases map to TRBD1. The CDR3 is made up of 13 amino acids. Germline V gene lookup returns CDR1 MNHNY and CDR2 SVGAGI (reference sequence). J lost 8 bases, V lost 5 bases, and 4 bases had no gene match. The CDR3 protein is CASSNRGGEKLFF. For the CDR3, the DNA is TGTGCCAGCAGTAACAGGGGGGGAGAAAAACTGTTTTTT.